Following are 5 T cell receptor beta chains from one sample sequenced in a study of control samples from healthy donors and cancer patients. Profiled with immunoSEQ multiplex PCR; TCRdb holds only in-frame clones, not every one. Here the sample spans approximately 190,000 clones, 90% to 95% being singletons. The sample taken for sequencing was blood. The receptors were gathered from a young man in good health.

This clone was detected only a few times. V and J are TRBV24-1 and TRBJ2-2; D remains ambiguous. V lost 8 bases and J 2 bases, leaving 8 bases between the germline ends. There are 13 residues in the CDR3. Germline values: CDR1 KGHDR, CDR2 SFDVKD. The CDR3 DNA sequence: TGTGCCACCACCGAATCCAACACCGGGGAGCTGTTTTTT. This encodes CATTESNTGELFF.

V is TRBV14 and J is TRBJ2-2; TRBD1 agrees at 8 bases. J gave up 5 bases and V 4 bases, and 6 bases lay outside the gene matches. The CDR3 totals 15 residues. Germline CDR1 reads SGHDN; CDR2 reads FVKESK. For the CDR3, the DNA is TGTGCCAGCAGCCGGCAGGGGGCTCAGACCGGGGAGCTGTTTTTT. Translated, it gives CASSRQGAQTGELFF.

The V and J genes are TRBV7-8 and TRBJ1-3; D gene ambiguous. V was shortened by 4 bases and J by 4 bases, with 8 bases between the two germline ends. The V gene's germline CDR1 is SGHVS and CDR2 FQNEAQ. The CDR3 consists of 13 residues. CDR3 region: CASSSSTGNTIYF. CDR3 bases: TGTGCCAGCAGCTCGTCAACAGGAAACACCATATATTTT.

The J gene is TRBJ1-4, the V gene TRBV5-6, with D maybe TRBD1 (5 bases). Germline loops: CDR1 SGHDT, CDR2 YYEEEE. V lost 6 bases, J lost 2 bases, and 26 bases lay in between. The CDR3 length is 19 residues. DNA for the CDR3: TGTGCCAGCACCTATTACGAGACGGGGCTGAAGCTTACTAATGAAAAACTGTTTTTT. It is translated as CASTYYETGLKLTNEKLFF.

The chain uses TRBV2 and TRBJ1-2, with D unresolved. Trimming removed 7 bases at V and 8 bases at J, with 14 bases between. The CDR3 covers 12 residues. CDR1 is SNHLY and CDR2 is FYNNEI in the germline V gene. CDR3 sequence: CASNSGESGYTF. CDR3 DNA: TGTGCCAGCAACTCTGGGGAAAGCGGCTACACCTTC.